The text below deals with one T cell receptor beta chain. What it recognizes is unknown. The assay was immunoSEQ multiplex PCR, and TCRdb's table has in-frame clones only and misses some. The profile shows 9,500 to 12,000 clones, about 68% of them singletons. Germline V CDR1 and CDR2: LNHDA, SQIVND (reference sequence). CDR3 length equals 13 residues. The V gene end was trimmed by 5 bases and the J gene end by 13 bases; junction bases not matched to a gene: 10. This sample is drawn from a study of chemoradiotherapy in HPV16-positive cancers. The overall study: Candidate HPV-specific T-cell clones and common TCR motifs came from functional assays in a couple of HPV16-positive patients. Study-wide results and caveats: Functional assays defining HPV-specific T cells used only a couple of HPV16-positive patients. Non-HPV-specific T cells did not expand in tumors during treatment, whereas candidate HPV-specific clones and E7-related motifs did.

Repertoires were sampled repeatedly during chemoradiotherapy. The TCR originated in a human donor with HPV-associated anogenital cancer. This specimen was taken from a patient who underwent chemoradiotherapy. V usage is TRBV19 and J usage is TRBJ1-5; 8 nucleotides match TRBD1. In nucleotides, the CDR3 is TGTGCCAGTAGTGTACAACAGGGGGGTCCACAGCATTTT. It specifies CASSVQQGGPQHF. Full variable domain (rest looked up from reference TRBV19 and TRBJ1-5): DGGITQSPKYLFRKEGQNVTLSCEQNLNHDAMYWYRQDPGQGLRLIYYSQIVNDFQKGDIAEGYSVSREKKESFPLTVTSAQKNPTAFYLCASSVQQGGPQHFGDGTRLSIL.